These 9 T cell receptor beta chains were sequenced from one sample in a study of blood T cell repertoires in COVID-19. The method was immunoSEQ multiplex PCR; TCRdb's version includes in-frame clones alone and lacks a portion of them. The sample has about 64,000 clones, around 90% seen once. Specimen: peripheral blood. These receptors all stem from a woman aged 80 or older with active COVID-19.

This rearrangement joins TRBV5-4 to TRBJ2-5; 11 positions agree with TRBD2. Germline V gene data show CDR1 as SGHNT and CDR2 as YYREEE (reference sequence). The CDR3 is made up of 15 amino acids. The trim removed 4 bases at V and 2 bases at J, leaving 4 bases unmatched. The CDR3 loop is CASSARLAGQETQYF. The CDR3, as DNA: TGTGCCAGCAGCGCCAGACTAGCGGGGCAAGAGACCCAGTACTTC.

A remark on this clone: The sample carries other DNA sequences with the same CDR3. This sequence joins TRBV25-1 and TRBJ2-5; D gene ambiguous. CDR1 is MGHDK, CDR2 SYGVNS, per germline. The length of the CDR3 is 13 residues. Trimming took 3 bases from V and 1 from J, leaving 6 bases between them. The CDR3 DNA reads TGTGCCAGCAGTGAGGCAGGCCAAGAGACCCAGTACTTC. Its protein is CASSEAGQETQYF.

This chain links TRBV5-4 with TRBJ2-5, with 9 positions matching TRBD2. The CDR3 runs 16 residues. Germline-derived CDR1 and CDR2 are SGHNT and YYREEE (reference sequence). V gave up 2 bases and J gave up 5 bases; unmatched junction bases: 10. The DNA for the CDR3 is TGTGCCAGCAGCTTAACCCAGCGGGGGGCGATGGAGACCCAGTACTTC. Translating it yields CASSLTQRGAMETQYF.

The V and J genes are TRBV5-4 and TRBJ1-3; no clear D gene. Deletions cut 0 bases from V and 3 bases from J, with 7 bases between. Germline CDR1 reads SGHNT; CDR2 reads YYREEE (reference sequence). The CDR3 consists of 14 residues. The CDR3: CASSLEGGGNTIYF. The CDR3 coding sequence is TGTGCCAGCAGCTTGGAGGGAGGTGGAAACACCATATATTTT. The full variable domain, rest sourced from reference TRBV5-4 and TRBJ1-3, is ETGVTQSPTHLIKTRGQQVTLRCSSQSGHNTVSWYQQALGQGPQFIFQYYREEENGRGNFPPRFSGLQFPNYSSELNVNALELDDSALYLCASSLEGGGNTIYFGEGSWLTVV.

This chain links TRBV12-5 with TRBJ1-1; D remains unclear. The CDR3 extends over 15 amino acids. Germline-derived CDR1 and CDR2 are LGHNT and FRNRAP. With 6 bases removed from V and 0 bases from J, the gap between germline ends came to 14 bases. The CDR3 DNA reads as TGTGCTAGTGGCCCCGGGAATGGGATGAACACTGAAGCTTTCTTT. This codes for CASGPGNGMNTEAFF.

J is TRBJ2-2 and V is TRBV5-1; 11 bases line up with TRBD1. Per germline, CDR1 SGHRS and CDR2 YFSETQ. CDR3 length: 15 residues. V was clipped by 2 bases and J by 4 bases; unmatched bases: 1. CDR3 sequence (DNA): TGCGCCAGCAGCTTAGGGACAGGGGGCACCGGGGAGCTGTTTTTT. Protein: CASSLGTGGTGELFF.

CDR3 sequence (DNA): TGTGCCAGCAAACTGACCGGGACTAGCGATGAGCAGTTCTTC. Translating gives CASKLTGTSDEQFF. The rearrangement uses TRBV6-5 and TRBJ2-1; 10 positions match TRBD2. The V segment lost 7 bases and the J segment 8 bases; nucleotides outside the gene matches: 8. The germline gives CDR1 MNHEY, CDR2 SVGAGI. The CDR3 is made up of 14 amino acids.

The chain combines TRBV24-1 with TRBJ2-1; 9 bases line up with TRBD1. The V gene end was trimmed by 5 bases and the J gene end by 8 bases; junction bases not matched to a gene: 6. Germline lookup yields CDR1 KGHDR and CDR2 SFDVKD. CDR3 length: 14 residues. CDR3 sequence: CATSVGQGWDEQFF. The CDR3 DNA reads TGTGCCACCAGTGTGGGACAGGGTTGGGATGAGCAGTTCTTC.

The rearrangement uses TRBV4-1 and TRBJ1-4; D unclear. The CDR3 covers 14 residues. Germline V gives CDR1 MGHRA, CDR2 YSYEKL. Trimming took 1 base from V and 8 from J, leaving 11 bases between them. As DNA, the CDR3 is TGCGCCAGCAGCCAAGCGCATACAGCCGAAAAACTGTTTTTT. Its translation is CASSQAHTAEKLFF.